Listed below are T cell receptor beta chains from one sample, sequenced in a study of T cells in Graves' hyperthyroidism and ophthalmopathy. TCRdb reprocessed the multiplex PCR reads with MiXCR, giving one entry per CDR3 protein. The data hold about 530,000 distinct CDR3 sequences, with about a sixth observed a single time. Sequencing was carried out using blood. These TCRs come from a woman between 18 and 29 years old with Graves' ophthalmopathy. Both conserved end residues are part of each CDR3. Expanded clones are given a class, and other clones once, few, many or no size at all.

>TRBV10-3|NA|TRBJ2-7
CAISESLAGGQSHEQYF
>TRBV7-2|many|TRBJ2-1
CASSLGGLAGYNEQFF
>TRBV12-3/TRBV12-4|NA|TRBJ1-6
CASKTGTENSPLHF
>TRBV6-1|few|TRBJ1-1
CAAAGMNTEAFF
>TRBV7-8|few|TRBJ1-3
CASSSTGVQGSGNTIYF
>TRBV19|once|TRBJ1-2
CASNPFGGAHRYGYTF
>TRBV10-3|NA|TRBJ2-1
CAISEYRGLVASYNEQFF
>TRBV7-2|few|TRBJ2-5
CASSLVQGGTQYF
>TRBV3-1|many|TRBJ2-1
CASSQQGTLPYNEQFF
>TRBV11-2|many|TRBJ2-3
CASSLWATTDTQYF
>TRBV5-6|few|TRBJ2-7
CASRFGQEAYEQYF
>TRBV7-6|NA|TRBJ2-1
CASSLLAGVPRAPSNEQFF
>TRBV28|NA|TRBJ2-1
CATRGSGDNEQFF
>TRBV28|many|TRBJ2-7
CASRSSQSSYEQYF
>TRBV29-1|few|TRBJ2-1
CSVVQGAGEQFF
>TRBV6-5|NA|TRBJ1-3
CASSYGPVSGNTIYF
>TRBV5-1|NA|TRBJ1-2
CASSLQTGENYGYTF
>TRBV12-5|NA|TRBJ2-1
CASALGTGAYNEQFF
>TRBV20-1|NA|TRBJ1-2
CSARVGAGEGYTF
>TRBV6-1|NA|TRBJ2-3
CASRPGQGAITDTQYF
>TRBV3-1|NA|TRBJ1-3
CASSRRGDSGNTIYF
>TRBV5-1|NA|TRBJ2-7
CASSRARGDYEQYF
>TRBV11-2|many|TRBJ2-3
CASSLLRDTTDTQYF
>TRBV29-1|NA|TRBJ1-2
CSVEVYGGGYGYTF
>TRBV2|many|TRBJ1-5
CASSEQQTVQPQHF
>TRBV9|many|TRBJ1-1
CASSVTGANTEAFF
>TRBV10-1|few|TRBJ2-2
CASSEGGLTGELFF